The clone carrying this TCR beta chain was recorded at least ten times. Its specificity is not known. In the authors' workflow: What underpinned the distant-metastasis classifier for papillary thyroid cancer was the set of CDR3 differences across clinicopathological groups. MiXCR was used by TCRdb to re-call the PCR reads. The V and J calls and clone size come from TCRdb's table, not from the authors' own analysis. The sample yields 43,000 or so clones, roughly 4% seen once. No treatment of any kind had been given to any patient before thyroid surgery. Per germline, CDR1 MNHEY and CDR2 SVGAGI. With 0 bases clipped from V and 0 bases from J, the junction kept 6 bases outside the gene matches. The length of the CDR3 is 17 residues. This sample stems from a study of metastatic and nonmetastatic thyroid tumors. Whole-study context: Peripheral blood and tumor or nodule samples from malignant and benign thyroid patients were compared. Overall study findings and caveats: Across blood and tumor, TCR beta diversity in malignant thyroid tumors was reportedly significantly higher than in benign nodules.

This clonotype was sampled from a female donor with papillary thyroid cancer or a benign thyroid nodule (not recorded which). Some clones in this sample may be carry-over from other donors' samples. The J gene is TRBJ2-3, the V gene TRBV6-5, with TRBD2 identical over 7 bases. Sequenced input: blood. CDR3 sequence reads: CASSYSVVAGSTDTQYF. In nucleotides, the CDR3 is TGTGCCAGCAGTTACTCGGTGGTAGCGGGTAGCACAGATACGCAGTATTTT.